This TCR beta chain is from a study of graft-versus-host responses after intestinal transplantation. Study details: All recipients got anti-thymocyte globulin induction, then tacrolimus and steroids for 2 to 4 years.

Concerning this clone: Its antigen is not known.

TCRdb's table, derived via immunoSEQ multiplex PCR, lists solely in-frame clones and lacks some. The sample carries more than 80,000 clones, 88% recorded once. Study-wide findings and caveats: The presence of high graft-versus-host to host-versus-graft clonal ratios in allografts characterized patients with graft-donor T cell macrochimerism. Recipient marrow held GvH clones, some first seen in ileum or blood. Levels of circulating GvH clones at their peak were associated with early post-transplant HvG declines.

With V trimmed by 4 bases and J by 4 bases, 6 bases remained unmatched. Germline assignment: CDR1 KGHSH and CDR2 LQKENI. This CDR3 spans 15 amino acids. The material was unstimulated CD4+ T cells sorted from spleen or lymph node cells, obtained before transplant. The TCR sequence derives from a human donor who was the organ donor for an intestinal transplant. V usage is TRBV18 and J usage is TRBJ2-2; TRBD1 matches 7 bases. The CDR3 loop is CASSRQGSSTGELFF. DNA of the CDR3: TGTGCCAGCTCACGACAGGGATCTAGCACCGGGGAGCTGTTTTTT.